This entry lists 29 T cell receptor beta chains sequenced from one sample in a study of yellow fever vaccine responses in identical twins. TCRdb used MiXCR to reprocess the RT-PCR reads, holding one entry per CDR3 protein. Of 3,000 to 4,000 distinct CDR3 sequences listed, roughly 70% are singletons. The material sequenced was T cells from blood (PBMCs), unsorted or a sorted subset (not recorded which), taken before or after yellow fever vaccination (not recorded which). All receptors come from a woman aged 18-29 years who received the yellow fever vaccine.

The chain is built from TRBV6-1 and TRBJ2-3, with D possibly being TRBD1 (6 bases). Trimming shortened V by 6 bases and J by 0 bases, and 13 bases separated the two germline ends. This CDR3 has 15 amino acids. CDR1 and CDR2 from the germline V gene are MNHNS and SASEGT. The CDR3 nucleotides are TGTGCCAGCAGCCTGACAGGAGCCAGCACAGATACGCAGTATTTT. This translates into CASSLTGASTDTQYF.

This chain links TRBV10-1 with TRBJ1-6, with D uncertain. The CDR3 is made up of 17 amino acids. Germline CDR1 WNHNN, CDR2 SYGVQD (reference sequence). The V gene lost 11 bases and the J gene lost 0 bases, with 20 bases spanning the gap. The CDR3 spells CAGRRRVSHSYNSPLHF. As DNA, the CDR3 is TGCGCCGGACGAAGGCGGGTTTCCCACTCCTATAATTCACCCCTCCACTTT.

This chain uses TRBV15 with TRBJ2-7, with 7 bases identical to TRBD1. Trimming took 4 bases from V and 2 from J; bases not matched to a gene: 8. Looked up from germline, CDR1 is LNHNV and CDR2 is YYDKDF (reference sequence). The CDR3 is made up of 15 amino acids. The CDR3 region is CATSTERGQPYEQYF. CDR3 sequence (DNA): TGTGCCACCAGCACCGAGAGGGGACAGCCCTACGAGCAGTACTTC.

This sequence joins TRBV28 and TRBJ2-7; possible D gene TRBD1, 6 bases. The CDR3 has 11 amino acids. Germline V gives CDR1 MDHEN, CDR2 SYDVKM. Trimming took 5 bases from V and 4 from J, leaving 6 bases between them. The CDR3 sequence: CASSTGYEQYF. The CDR3 nucleotides read TGTGCCAGCAGTACAGGGTACGAGCAGTACTTC. Together with reference TRBV28 and TRBJ2-7, the CDR3 gives the full variable domain: DVKVTQSSRYLVKRTGEKVFLECVQDMDHENMFWYRQDPGLGLRLIYFSYDVKMKEKGDIPEGYSVSREKKERFSLILESASTNQTSMYLCASSTGYEQYFGPGTRLTVT.

J is TRBJ2-1 and V is TRBV5-4, with unresolved D. Trimming removed 0 bases at V and 6 bases at J, with 10 bases between. This CDR3 is built from 14 residues. Germline CDR1 and CDR2: SGHNT and YYREEE (reference sequence). The chain's CDR3 is CASSLVPGFNEQFF. Here the CDR3 DNA reads TGTGCCAGCAGCTTGGTCCCTGGGTTCAATGAGCAGTTCTTC. The full variable domain, rest sourced from reference TRBV5-4 and TRBJ2-1, is ETGVTQSPTHLIKTRGQQVTLRCSSQSGHNTVSWYQQALGQGPQFIFQYYREEENGRGNFPPRFSGLQFPNYSSELNVNALELDDSALYLCASSLVPGFNEQFFGPGTRLTVL.

The chain links TRBV5-6 to TRBJ2-1, with TRBD1 matching over 9 bases. This CDR3 comprises 16 residues. V shed 0 bases, J shed 5 bases, and the junction held 6 bases outside the gene matches. Germline V lookup: CDR1 SGHDT, CDR2 YYEEEE. CDR3: CASSLAGTGLNNEQFF. CDR3 sequence (DNA): TGTGCCAGCAGCTTGGCCGGGACAGGGTTGAACAATGAGCAGTTCTTC.

This clonotype occurred a few times. V usage is TRBV4-1 and J usage is TRBJ1-4; 8 positions agree with TRBD1. V lost 3 bases and J lost 6; bases outside the gene matches: 6. The CDR3 is 15 amino acids. CDR1 is MGHRA and CDR2 is YSYEKL in the germline V gene. The CDR3 DNA reads TGCGCCAGCAGCCAGCCACAGGGGGGAGATGAAAAACTGTTTTTT. Translating gives CASSQPQGGDEKLFF.

The gene calls are TRBV11-1 and TRBJ2-1; D remains ambiguous. The CDR3 has 14 amino acids. Looked up from germline, CDR1 is SGHAT and CDR2 is FQDESV (reference sequence). V dropped 1 base and J dropped 2 bases, with 6 bases sitting between them. Here the CDR3 DNA reads TGTGCCAGCAGCTTAGTTACAGCCTACAATGAGCAGTTCTTC. Translation gives CASSLVTAYNEQFF.

This chain connects TRBV4-1 to TRBJ2-7; the match to TRBD1 covers 7 bases. The CDR3 totals 16 residues. Germline loops: CDR1 MGHRA, CDR2 YSYEKL. J gave up 3 bases and V 1 base, and 9 bases lay outside the gene matches. The DNA for the CDR3 is TGCGCCAGCAGCCAAGTTCCCGGGACAGAATTCTACGAGCAGTACTTC. Amino acid sequence: CASSQVPGTEFYEQYF.

The table lists this clonotype with a few counts. J is TRBJ2-1 and V is TRBV11-1, with D tentatively TRBD1 or TRBD2 (6 bases each). Germline CDR1 and CDR2: SGHAT and FQDESV (reference sequence). This CDR3 is 14 amino acids long. Trimming took off 4 bases at V and 4 bases at J, with 11 bases between the two ends. The CDR3 coding sequence is TGTGCCAGCAGCTGGGGGGCATCGTACAATGAGCAGTTCTTC. Translated, it gives CASSWGASYNEQFF.

This clonotype was recorded once. The V and J genes are TRBV15 and TRBJ1-1, with TRBD1 matching over 9 bases. Germline loops: CDR1 LNHNV, CDR2 YYDKDF (reference sequence). V lost 9 bases to trimming and J lost 1 base; unmatched junction nucleotides: 9. CDR3 length: 15 amino acids. CDR3 sequence: CATSSGTGQNTEAFF. CDR3 sequence (DNA): TGTGCCACTAGCTCAGGGACAGGGCAGAACACTGAAGCTTTCTTT.

The V gene is TRBV11-3, the J gene TRBJ2-1, with 7 positions matching TRBD1. The CDR3 covers 13 residues. The junction had 2 bases not matched to a gene; V was cut back by 5 bases and J by 4 bases. The germline V gene has CDR1 SGHNT and CDR2 YENEEA. The chain's CDR3 is CASSGTAYNEQFF. The CDR3 nucleotides read TGTGCCAGCAGCGGGACAGCATACAATGAGCAGTTCTTC.

The sample holds one count of this clonotype. This rearrangement joins TRBV6-1 to TRBJ2-1; no reliable D call. The ends were cut back, 8 bases at V and 4 bases at J, with 6 bases in the middle. Looked up from germline, CDR1 is MNHNS and CDR2 is SASEGT. The CDR3 is 11 amino acids. The CDR3 DNA sequence: TGTGCCAGCCAGGTGTACAATGAGCAGTTCTTC. Translated, it gives CASQVYNEQFF.

For the CDR3, the DNA is TGTGCCATCAGCCATATTACTAATTCACCCCTCCACTTT. This translates into CAISHITNSPLHF. The chain carries TRBV10-3 and TRBJ1-6; no clear D. This CDR3 is built from 13 residues. Trimming took off 6 bases at V and 6 bases at J, with 9 bases between the two ends. Germline CDR1 ENHRY, CDR2 SYGVKD.

The chain combines TRBV4-3 with TRBJ2-1, with a tentative D call TRBD1 (5 bases). Germline lookup yields CDR1 LGHNA and CDR2 YSLEER. Trimming stripped 0 bases from V and 6 bases from J, with 12 bases between. This CDR3 spans 15 amino acids. For the CDR3, the DNA is TGCGCCAGCAGCCAAGATGAAGGCAGGGCCAATGAGCAGTTCTTC. Translated, it gives CASSQDEGRANEQFF.

The V call is TRBV9, the J call TRBJ2-3; possibly TRBD2 for D (5 bases). The germline V and J ends were trimmed by 2 bases and 5 bases, with 18 bases remaining between them. The CDR3 has 16 amino acids. CDR1 is SGDLS and CDR2 is YYNGEE in the germline V gene. The CDR3 DNA reads TGTGCCAGCAGCGTCGGACTCTTGTCGTTAGGAGATACGCAGTATTTT. This sequence encodes CASSVGLLSLGDTQYF.

This sequence joins TRBV4-1 and TRBJ2-1; D unresolved. The CDR3 sequence is 12 residues long. Deletions cut 4 bases from V and 10 bases from J, with 11 bases between. Germline V gene sequence: CDR1 MGHRA, CDR2 YSYEKL. The CDR3 coding sequence is TGCGCCAGCAGCCTTACGCTTAAGGAGCAGTTCTTC. Translating gives CASSLTLKEQFF.

V and J are TRBV11-2 and TRBJ2-1; D gene unclear. The CDR3 contains 13 residues. V gave up 6 bases and J gave up 5 bases, with 11 bases separating them. The V gene's germline CDR1 is SGHAT and CDR2 FQNNGV. CDR3 protein: CASRPSGHNEQFF. CDR3 DNA: TGTGCCAGCAGGCCTTCCGGCCACAATGAGCAGTTCTTC. Full variable domain (outside the CDR3, taken from reference TRBV11-2 and TRBJ2-1): EAGVAQSPRYKIIEKRQSVAFWCNPISGHATLYWYQQILGQGPKLLIQFQNNGVVDDSQLPKDRFSAERLKGVDSTLKIQPAKLEDSAVYLCASRPSGHNEQFFGPGTRLTVL.

Only a few counts were recorded for this clonotype. The chain recombines TRBV4-1 with TRBJ1-5, with TRBD1 as a possible D gene (6 bases). This CDR3 is 14 amino acids long. Germline V lookup: CDR1 MGHRA, CDR2 YSYEKL. The V end lost 0 bases, the J end lost 5 bases, and 8 bases lay between the germline ends. The CDR3 spells CASSQEGADQPQHF. The CDR3 DNA follows: TGCGCCAGCAGCCAAGAGGGGGCGGATCAGCCCCAGCATTTT.

The rearrangement links TRBV2 to TRBJ2-1, with no clear D. Per the germline V gene, CDR1 is SNHLY and CDR2 is FYNNEI. The CDR3 consists of 12 residues. The V end lost 2 bases, the J end lost 1 base, and 0 bases lay between the germline ends. This CDR3 reads CASSESYNEQFF. The CDR3, as DNA: TGTGCCAGCAGTGAATCCTACAATGAGCAGTTCTTC.

The chain links TRBV15 to TRBJ2-7; 9 positions match TRBD2. The germline CDR1 and CDR2 sequences are LNHNV and YYDKDF (reference sequence). This CDR3 spans 17 amino acids. The V segment lost 0 bases and the J segment 7 bases; nucleotides outside the gene matches: 13. The DNA of the CDR3 is TGTGCCACCAGCAGAGATTCTGCTCTAGCGGGACGAGGGGAGCAGTACTTC. As protein: CATSRDSALAGRGEQYF.

This clonotype was seen a few times. The chain has TRBV10-1 and TRBJ1-3; D is unclear. The germline CDR1 and CDR2 sequences are WNHNN and SYGVQD (reference sequence). The CDR3 is made up of 15 amino acids. Between the trimmed V and J ends, which lost 3 bases and 5 bases, there was a span of 14 bases. CDR3: CASSDGLSNRNTIYF. In DNA form, the CDR3 reads TGCGCCAGCAGTGACGGTTTGTCAAATCGAAACACCATATATTTT.

The chain combines TRBV10-3 with TRBJ2-7, with 7 positions matching TRBD1. The length of the CDR3 is 13 residues. Germline CDR1 and CDR2: ENHRY and SYGVKD. After removal of 7 bases from V and 0 bases from J, the junction contained 3 bases not matched to a gene. CDR3 in DNA: TGTGCCATCACAGCAGGGGGCTCCTACGAGCAGTACTTC. This codes for CAITAGGSYEQYF.

This clonotype has more than one count but fewer than ten. The chain has TRBV5-6 and TRBJ1-5; possible D gene TRBD1, 5 bases. The CDR3 is made up of 15 amino acids. Germline V gene sequence: CDR1 SGHDT, CDR2 YYEEEE. V lost 4 bases and J 4 bases, leaving 15 bases between the germline ends. This CDR3 is CASSPLDSANQPQHF. CDR3 nucleotides: TGTGCCAGCAGCCCTCTCGACAGTGCGAATCAGCCCCAGCATTTT.

V gene TRBV20-1 combines with J gene TRBJ2-7; 9 bases agree with TRBD2. The CDR3 consists of 14 residues. CDR1 DFQATT and CDR2 SNEGSKA come from the germline V gene (reference sequence). Trimming at V came to 2 bases and at J to 6 bases, leaving 8 bases not matched to a gene. The CDR3 DNA reads as TGCAGTGCTAGAAAGGGACTAGCAGCGAGCGAGCAGTACTTC. It is translated as CSARKGLAASEQYF.

This clonotype occurred a few times. The chain recombines TRBV6-1 with TRBJ2-7; maybe TRBD1 (5 bases). Trimming stripped 6 bases from V and 0 bases from J, with 12 bases between. The CDR3 contains 14 residues. Germline CDR1 is MNHNS and CDR2 is SASEGT. The CDR3 DNA follows: TGTGCCAGCAGACGACAGCCGAGCTCCTACGAGCAGTACTTC. It translates to CASRRQPSSYEQYF.

This clonotype appeared a single time. The rearrangement joins TRBV11-1 to TRBJ2-7, with D maybe TRBD1 (6 bases). Trimming took off 5 bases at V and 5 bases at J, with 13 bases between the two ends. Germline values: CDR1 SGHAT, CDR2 FQDESV (reference sequence). This CDR3 is 13 amino acids long. The CDR3 sequence is CASSGPDSHEQYF. The CDR3 DNA follows: TGTGCCAGCAGCGGACCGGACAGCCACGAGCAGTACTTC.

The chain couples TRBV24-1 to TRBJ2-1; D possibly corresponds to TRBD1 (8 bases). The V gene lost 1 base and the J gene lost 9 bases, with 12 bases spanning the gap. The CDR3 consists of 14 residues. Germline CDR1 and CDR2: KGHDR and SFDVKD. The CDR3 nucleotides read TGTGCCACCAGTGATTTAAGCGGGACAGGTGAGCAGTTCTTC. Translating gives CATSDLSGTGEQFF.

This clonotype was counted a single time. The DNA for the CDR3 is TGTGCCAGCGGGGGACTTGAGCAGTTCTTC. Translation: CASGGLEQFF. The chain is built from TRBV21-1 and TRBJ2-1; the table assigns TRBD2, which was not confirmed against the DNA. TRBV21-1 is labeled a pseudogene. The CDR3 runs 10 residues.